Listed below are T cell receptor beta chains from one sample, sequenced in a study of cytomegalovirus exposure and HLA in healthy donors. Profiled with immunoSEQ multiplex PCR; TCRdb holds only in-frame clones, not every one. The sample yields approximately 98,000 clones, about 80% seen once. The sequencing input was PBMCs. The source of these receptors is a man aged 18 to 29 in good health and CMV-seropositive. Both conserved end residues are part of each CDR3. The D gene is left open where the match is weak. Clone size is given for some rows only: seen once, a few or many times, or a class if the clone is expanded.

- - TRBJ2-7 TRBV7-2 14 TGTGCCAGCAGCTTAGATTCCGGTCCCTACGAGCAGTACTTC CASSLDSGPYEQYF
few - TRBJ2-3 TRBV5-4 16 TGTGCCAGCAGCTTCAAAAGTGAGGGGGTTGGGGATACGCAGTATTTT CASSFKSEGVGDTQYF
- - TRBJ1-2 TRBV5-6 12 TGTGCCAGCAGCTTGGGAGAGGAAGGCTACACCTTC CASSLGEEGYTF
- TRBD2 TRBJ2-5 TRBV15 16 TGTGCCACCAGCACCGGACTAGCGGGTTCTCAAGAGACCCAGTACTTC CATSTGLAGSQETQYF
- - TRBJ2-7 TRBV6-6 11 TGTGCCAGCAGTTTCCAATACGAGCAGTACTTC CASSFQYEQYF
once - TRBJ2-3 TRBV6-4 11 TGTGCCAGCAGCCTGTCAGATACGCAGTATTTT CASSLSDTQYF
- - TRBJ1-1 TRBV19 13 TGTGCCAGTAGTATAGACGCCGGCACTGAAGCTTTCTTT CASSIDAGTEAFF
- TRBD1 TRBJ1-3 TRBV19 14 TGTGCCAGTACCCAACAGGGGTACGGCAACACCATATATTTT CASTQQGYGNTIYF
few - TRBJ1-4 TRBV6-5 14 TGTGCCAGCAGTTACCTAGGGGGTAATGAAAAACTGTTTTTT CASSYLGGNEKLFF
- - TRBJ1-3 TRBV5-4 16 TGTGCCAGCAGCTCCGGGGGATTTCGCCGAGGAAACACCATATATTTT CASSSGGFRRGNTIYF
- - TRBJ2-3 TRBV5-6 14 TGTGCCAGCAGCTTGGCCGCAGGGGCAGATACGCAGTATTTT CASSLAAGADTQYF
few - TRBJ2-2 TRBV7-7 14 TGTGCCAGCAGTGACAGGCAGAACACCGGGGAGCTGTTTTTT CASSDRQNTGELFF
- TRBD1 TRBJ2-7 TRBV9 14 TGTGCCAGCAGCGTGGGGACAGTCTCCTACGAGCAGTACTTC CASSVGTVSYEQYF
- TRBD2 TRBJ2-1 TRBV2 16 TGTGCCAGCAAAGCAGGGCGGGGGGGAACCTACAATGAGCAGTTCTTC CASKAGRGGTYNEQFF
- TRBD1 TRBJ2-7 TRBV5-1 16 TGCGCCAGCAGCACCGGGACAGGGGGATTGTTCTACGAGCAGTACTTC CASSTGTGGLFYEQYF
- - TRBJ1-2 TRBV27 13 TGTGCCAGCAGTATGGACATAAACTATGGCTACACCTTC CASSMDINYGYTF
- - TRBJ2-7 TRBV6-5 13 TGTGCCAGCAGCTCCAGACTTTACTACGAGCAGTACTTC CASSSRLYYEQYF
few TRBD1 TRBJ1-1 TRBV30 14 TGTGCCTGGAGTCCCGGGACAGGGAGGACTGAAGCTTTCTTT CAWSPGTGRTEAFF
few TRBD1 TRBJ1-1 TRBV2 14 TGTGCCAGAACCATGAGCAGGGGGGACACTGAAGCTTTCTTT CARTMSRGDTEAFF
- TRBD1 TRBJ1-5 TRBV10-2 14 TGCGCCAGCAGATCGACAGGGTTGAATCAGCCCCAGCATTTT CASRSTGLNQPQHF
- TRBD1 TRBJ1-1 TRBV6-1 14 TGTGCCAGCAGTGCGTGGGACAGCCTCACTGAAGCTTTCTTT CASSAWDSLTEAFF
- TRBD2 TRBJ2-7 TRBV28 15 TGTGCCAGCAGTTACCGGACTAGCGGGGGACTGGGGCAGTACTTC CASSYRTSGGLGQYF
- - TRBJ2-7 TRBV28 13 TGTGCCAGCAGTTTATGGCGGAGGAAGTCGCAGTACTTC CASSLWRRKSQYF
- - TRBJ2-5 TRBV10-2 13 TGCGCCAGCGTTCCGAGACAGCAAGAGACCCAGTACTTC CASVPRQQETQYF
few TRBD1 TRBJ1-1 TRBV5-1 18 TGCGCCAGCAGCTTAATTCGTCGCGCGAACCGAGGACAGGGGGAAGCTTTCTTT CASSLIRRANRGQGEAFF
- - TRBJ1-1 TRBV28 12 TGTGCCAGCAGTTATAGGGGCGTTGAAGCTTTCTTT CASSYRGVEAFF
- - TRBJ1-4 TRBV9 15 TGTGCCAGCAGCCCGGCCGGGGGGGAAGTAGAAAAACTGTTTTTT CASSPAGGEVEKLFF
- - TRBJ1-1 TRBV11-2 15 TGTGCCAGCAGCCCCCGTATCACGAGGGCCACTGAAGCTTTCTTT CASSPRITRATEAFF